The 16 T cell receptor beta chains reported below all come from one sample, sequenced in a study of cytomegalovirus exposure and HLA in healthy donors. Use of 60 Vbeta and 13 Jbeta primers characterized the PCR. Assay used: immunoSEQ multiplex PCR; TCRdb lists only in-frame clones, some missing. Of some 120,000 clones in the sample, about 78% were seen once. Sequencing input: PBMCs. All receptors come from a woman between 40 and 55 years old in good health and CMV-seropositive.

The V gene is TRBV5-4, the J gene TRBJ1-2; D remains unclear. The V gene's germline CDR1 is SGHNT and CDR2 YYREEE (reference sequence). V dropped 2 bases and J dropped 3 bases, with 5 bases sitting between them. This CDR3 spans 12 amino acids. CDR3 sequence: CASSFEDYGYTF. As DNA, the CDR3 is TGTGCCAGCAGCTTTGAGGACTATGGCTACACCTTC.

The chain couples TRBV20-1 to TRBJ1-2; D is undetermined. The CDR3 spans 11 residues. Germline loops: CDR1 DFQATT, CDR2 SNEGSKA (reference sequence). Trimming shortened V by 6 bases and J by 2 bases, and 7 bases separated the two germline ends. CDR3 bases: TGCAGTGCGAGGCTGAACTATGGCTACACCTTC. Protein sequence: CSARLNYGYTF.

The CDR3 DNA is TGTGCCAGCAGTGAGGGACAGAGCTCCTATAATTCACCCCTCCACTTT. This codes for CASSEGQSSYNSPLHF. This chain uses TRBV5-4 with TRBJ1-6; 7 nucleotides match TRBD1. Germline loops: CDR1 SGHNT, CDR2 YYREEE (reference sequence). The CDR3 consists of 16 residues. V lost 5 bases and J lost 0; bases outside the gene matches: 5.

The genes are TRBV10-3 and TRBJ1-2; 7 bases line up with TRBD1. Germline CDR1 reads ENHRY; CDR2 reads SYGVKD. The junction had 5 bases not matched to a gene; V was cut back by 4 bases and J by 3 bases. The CDR3 extends over 14 amino acids. Here the CDR3 DNA reads TGTGCCATCAGTGGGGACAGCGCACACTATGGCTACACCTTC. This codes for CAISGDSAHYGYTF.

This chain joins TRBV6-5 and TRBJ1-2; D is ambiguous. The germline V gene encodes CDR1 MNHEY and CDR2 SVGAGI. The V and J ends lost 0 bases and 2 bases respectively, with 7 bases between them. The CDR3 spans 14 residues. CDR3 residues: CASSYSQFNYGYTF. The CDR3 DNA reads as TGTGCCAGCAGTTACTCTCAGTTCAACTATGGCTACACCTTC.

The V and J genes are TRBV7-3 and TRBJ1-2; D ambiguous. CDR3 length equals 14 residues. Germline loops: CDR1 SGHTA, CDR2 FQGTGA. V was clipped by 0 bases and J by 8 bases, with 13 bases between them. The CDR3, as DNA: TGTGCCAGCAGCTTAACCGGGAGCCCGGAAGGCTACACCTTC. Its protein is CASSLTGSPEGYTF.

J is TRBJ1-2 and V is TRBV10-1, with TRBD1 matching over 7 bases. This CDR3 spans 16 amino acids. V was clipped by 5 bases and J by 6 bases; unmatched bases: 15. The germline gives CDR1 WNHNN, CDR2 SYGVQD (reference sequence). CDR3 residues: CASSPRGTGVIDGYTF. The CDR3 DNA reads TGCGCCAGCAGTCCGCGGGGAACAGGGGTAATCGATGGCTACACCTTC.

This clone was seen a handful of times. V is TRBV7-2 and J is TRBJ2-3; D might be TRBD2 (6 bases). Trimming cost V 0 bases and J 6 bases, with 13 bases left between them. The CDR3 has 15 residues. Germline CDR1 and CDR2: SGHTA and FQGNSA. Written as DNA, the CDR3 is TGTGCCAGCAGCTTAGCTCGGGACCTAGCGGATACGCAGTATTTT. Translated: CASSLARDLADTQYF.

This clone is a singleton in its sample. V usage is TRBV10-3 and J usage is TRBJ1-1; D possibly corresponds to TRBD1 (6 bases). In germline, CDR1 is ENHRY, CDR2 SYGVKD. This CDR3 spans 14 amino acids. V shed 2 bases and J shed 8 bases, with 15 bases lying between them. CDR3 nucleotides: TGTGCCATCAGTGAGACGGCAGGGGAAGGGGAAGCTTTCTTT. Translated, it gives CAISETAGEGEAFF.

The chain couples TRBV5-1 to TRBJ1-1, with 7 bases fitting TRBD1. Germline V gives CDR1 SGHRS, CDR2 YFSETQ. V shed 1 base, J shed 7 bases, and the junction held 4 bases outside the gene matches. This CDR3 region has 13 residues. The CDR3 reads CASSLMSGGEAFF. For the CDR3, the DNA is TGCGCCAGCAGCTTGATGTCAGGGGGTGAAGCTTTCTTT. The full variable domain, rest sourced from reference TRBV5-1 and TRBJ1-1, is KAGVTQTPRYLIKTRGQQVTLSCSPISGHRSVSWYQQTPGQGLQFLFEYFSETQRNKGNFPGRFSGRQFSNSRSEMNVSTLELGDSALYLCASSLMSGGEAFFGQGTRLTVV.

This rearrangement joins TRBV13 to TRBJ1-1, with D uncertain. CDR3 length: 17 amino acids. V lost 4 bases and J 2 bases, leaving 20 bases between the germline ends. CDR1 and CDR2 (germline): PRHDT, FYEKMQ (reference sequence). The CDR3 loop is CASSSIFLRTGNTEAFF. For the CDR3, the DNA is TGTGCCAGCAGCTCAATTTTCTTACGGACGGGAAACACTGAAGCTTTCTTT.

This chain uses TRBV5-1 with TRBJ1-1; 8 nucleotides line up with TRBD1. With V trimmed by 4 bases and J by 11 bases, 10 bases remained unmatched. The CDR3 sequence is 13 residues long. Germline-derived CDR1 and CDR2 are SGHRS and YFSETQ. The CDR3 DNA is TGCGCCAGCAGCGAGATGGACAGGGCCCCTGCTTTCTTT. It is translated as CASSEMDRAPAFF.

This clone has a handful of counts. The chain joins TRBV4-1 to TRBJ2-7, with D possibly TRBD1 on 6 matching bases. V lost 6 bases and J 7 bases, leaving 22 bases between the germline ends. The CDR3 runs to 15 residues. Germline V gene lookup returns CDR1 MGHRA and CDR2 YSYEKL. CDR3 sequence: CASRTHLTGSEEQYF. CDR3 DNA: TGCGCCAGCAGGACCCATCTGACAGGCTCTGAGGAGCAGTACTTC.

The chain recombines TRBV29-1 with TRBJ1-2; D possibly corresponds to TRBD1 (6 bases). The CDR3 covers 14 residues. Germline CDR1 and CDR2: SQVTM and ANQGSEA. Trimming removed 7 bases from V and 4 bases from J, with 19 bases in between. CDR3 sequence reads: CSANRAGGSYGYTF. The DNA of the CDR3 is TGCAGCGCGAACCGGGCGGGGGGCAGCTATGGCTACACCTTC.

The chain uses TRBV7-9 and TRBJ2-4, with D possibly matching TRBD2 (6 bases). This CDR3 spans 16 amino acids. Trimming took 5 bases from V and 0 from J, leaving 14 bases between them. Germline CDR1 SEHNR, CDR2 FQNEAQ (reference sequence). CDR3 sequence (DNA): TGTGCCAGCAGCCCTGAACCGGGGGTAGCCAAAAACATTCAGTACTTC. Residues: CASSPEPGVAKNIQYF.

This clone was seen a few times. The chain links TRBV7-9 to TRBJ2-1; 11 nucleotides align to TRBD2. CDR1 is SEHNR, CDR2 FQNEAQ, per germline (reference sequence). There are 16 residues in the CDR3. With 1 base clipped from V and 9 bases from J, the junction kept 8 bases outside the gene matches. The CDR3 protein is CASSLEPSGGRGEQFF. The CDR3 DNA is TGTGCCAGCAGCTTAGAGCCTAGCGGGGGGCGGGGTGAGCAGTTCTTC.